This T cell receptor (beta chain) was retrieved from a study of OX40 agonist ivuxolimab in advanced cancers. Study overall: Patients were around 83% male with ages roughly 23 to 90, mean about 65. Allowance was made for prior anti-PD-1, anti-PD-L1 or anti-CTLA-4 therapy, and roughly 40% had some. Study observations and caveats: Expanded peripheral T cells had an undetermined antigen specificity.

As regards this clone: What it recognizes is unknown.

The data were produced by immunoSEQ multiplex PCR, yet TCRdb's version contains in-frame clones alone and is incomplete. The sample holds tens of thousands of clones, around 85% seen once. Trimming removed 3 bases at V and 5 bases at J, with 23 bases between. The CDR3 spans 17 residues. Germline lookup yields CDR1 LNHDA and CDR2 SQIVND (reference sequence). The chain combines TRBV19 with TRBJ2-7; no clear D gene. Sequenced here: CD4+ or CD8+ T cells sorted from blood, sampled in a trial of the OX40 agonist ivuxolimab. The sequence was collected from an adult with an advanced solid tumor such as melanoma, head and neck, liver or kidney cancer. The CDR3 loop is CASSIYHLIGNSHEQYF. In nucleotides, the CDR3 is TGTGCCAGTAGTATCTACCACCTCATAGGGAATTCCCACGAGCAGTACTTC.